Included here is one T cell receptor (beta chain) sequence, with context. At one end, the junction sequence differs from germline, possibly due to a read error. One entry per CDR3 protein results from TCRdb running MiXCR on the PCR reads. Among roughly 100,000 distinct CDR3 sequences listed, about 32% were seen once. The data are from a study of molecular identifiers for immune sequencing clone quantification. CDR1 is KGHDR, CDR2 SFDVKD, per germline. The CDR3 is 11 residues long. Specimen: naive CD8+ T cells from blood, with Jurkat cell RNA spiked in. Subset: FACS-sorted CD8+CD4-CCR7+CD45RA+ naive T cells. The chain carries TRBV24-1 and TRBJ2-7; D gene ambiguous. The origin of this receptor is a human donor in good health. Some libraries in this study had Jurkat cell RNA spiked in. The CDR3 loop is CATSVGYVQYF. The CDR3 DNA follows: TGTGCCACCAGTGTGGGGTACGTGCAGTACTTC.